The 12 T cell receptor beta chains given below trace back to one sample, sequenced in a study of T-cell memory formation after mild COVID-19. TCRdb reprocessed the 5' RACE reads via MiXCR and lists one record per CDR3 protein. Of 450,000 to 650,000 distinct CDR3 sequences listed, around 20% are singletons. The sequencing sample was made of PBMCs or a T cell subset sorted from them (not recorded which). The receptors shown here come from an adult woman who had mild COVID-19 (a few samples of this study predate the infection). Cell type and time point are not known.

This clonotype showed up just a few times. The chain carries TRBV19 and TRBJ1-1; D remains ambiguous. The V end was cut by 3 bases, the J end by 0 bases, with 17 bases between. Germline CDR1 and CDR2: LNHDA and SQIVND (reference sequence). This CDR3 has 17 amino acids. The CDR3 sequence: CASSIFRMQVLNTEAFF. The DNA of the CDR3 is TGTGCCAGTAGTATCTTCCGCATGCAGGTATTGAACACTGAAGCTTTCTTT.

V is TRBV6-5 and J is TRBJ1-2, with 10 bases aligning to TRBD1. The length of the CDR3 is 14 residues. Trimming took 5 bases from V and 4 from J; bases not matched to a gene: 4. Germline loops: CDR1 MNHEY, CDR2 SVGAGI. In DNA form, the CDR3 reads TGTGCCAGCAGTCACCGGACAGGGGGCTATGGCTACACCTTC. It specifies CASSHRTGGYGYTF.

The chain employs TRBV5-1 and TRBJ2-4; 8 nucleotides align to TRBD2. The germline V gene encodes CDR1 SGHRS and CDR2 YFSETQ. CDR3 length: 14 residues. The V gene end was trimmed by 4 bases and the J gene end by 6 bases; junction bases not matched to a gene: 6. CDR3 nucleotides: TGCGCCAGCAGCCCGGGAGGGCAGGGAAACATTCAGTACTTC. It translates to CASSPGGQGNIQYF.

This clonotype was detected only a few times. The chain has TRBV12-3 or TRBV12-4 and TRBJ1-3, with D unresolved. The CDR3 is 14 residues long. V lost 1 base to trimming and J lost 3 bases, with 7 bases between them. The CDR3 protein is CASSLETDGNTIYF. The DNA for the CDR3 is TGTGCCAGCAGTTTAGAGACTGATGGAAACACCATATATTTT.

The CDR3 coding sequence is TGTGCCAGCAGCGTGGGACTAGCGGGGGATACAGATACGCAGTATTTT. Protein: CASSVGLAGDTDTQYF. The rearrangement joins TRBV9 to TRBJ2-3; 14 bases match TRBD2. From germline, CDR1 is SGDLS and CDR2 YYNGEE. The CDR3 runs 16 residues. After removal of 2 bases from V and 3 bases from J, the junction contained 2 bases not matched to a gene.

This clonotype was found a few times. The chain has TRBV3-1 and TRBJ2-3, with 10 bases identical to TRBD1. The germline CDR1 and CDR2 sequences are LGHDT and YNNKEL (reference sequence). After removal of 4 bases from V and 8 bases from J, the junction contained 6 bases not matched to a gene. This CDR3 has 14 amino acids. CDR3 loop: CASSPRDRGGTQYF. The CDR3 DNA is TGTGCCAGCAGCCCCCGGGACAGGGGTGGTACGCAGTATTTT.

V is TRBV27 and J is TRBJ1-5; D is unresolved. The V gene's germline CDR1 is MNHEY and CDR2 SMNVEV (reference sequence). CDR3 length: 14 amino acids. V shed 3 bases and J shed 0 bases, with 6 bases lying between them. Here the CDR3 reads CASSFAHSNQPQHF. CDR3 nucleotide sequence: TGTGCCAGCAGTTTCGCCCATAGCAATCAGCCCCAGCATTTT.

The chain is built from TRBV3-1 and TRBJ2-7, with 11 bases lining up with TRBD2. The CDR3 extends over 15 amino acids. The V and J ends lost 2 bases and 4 bases, in that order; junction bases with no gene match: 4. Germline loops: CDR1 LGHDT, CDR2 YNNKEL (reference sequence). CDR3 in DNA: TGTGCCAGCAGCCAAACTAGCGGGGGATTATACGAGCAGTACTTC. This sequence encodes CASSQTSGGLYEQYF.

This clonotype has more than one count but fewer than ten. The J gene is TRBJ2-2, the V gene TRBV12-3 or TRBV12-4, with 10 bases aligning to TRBD2. The CDR3 extends over 16 amino acids. After removal of 3 bases from V and 5 bases from J, the junction contained 6 bases not matched to a gene. The CDR3 loop is CASSFGASGRTGELFF. DNA of the CDR3: TGTGCCAGCAGTTTTGGGGCTAGCGGGAGAACCGGGGAGCTGTTTTTT.

This clonotype was observed a handful of times. The rearrangement joins TRBV24-1 to TRBJ2-1, with D unresolved. The CDR3 extends over 13 amino acids. From germline, CDR1 is KGHDR and CDR2 SFDVKD. V was clipped by 8 bases and J by 9 bases, with 16 bases between them. CDR3 in DNA: TGTGCCACCACTGACACCGGCGAGGTTGAGCAGTTCTTC. Encoded protein: CATTDTGEVEQFF.

This clonotype was detected a few times. The chain uses TRBV7-9 and TRBJ2-1, with 7 bases aligning to TRBD2. Germline CDR1 and CDR2: SEHNR and FQNEAQ (reference sequence). The CDR3 length is 15 residues. Unmatched junction bases numbered 9, after V lost 5 bases and J lost 5 bases. The CDR3: CASSPTGTTNNEQFF. CDR3 DNA: TGTGCCAGCAGCCCGACCGGGACTACAAACAATGAGCAGTTCTTC. Full variable domain (outside the CDR3, taken from reference TRBV7-9 and TRBJ2-1): DTGVSQNPRHKITKRGQNVTFRCDPISEHNRLYWYRQTLGQGPEFLTYFQNEAQLEKSRLLSDRFSAERPKGSFSTLEIQRTEQGDSAMYLCASSPTGTTNNEQFFGPGTRLTVL.

In this sample, this clonotype turned up many times. The rearrangement uses TRBV5-1 and TRBJ1-3; D is uncertain. CDR1 SGHRS and CDR2 YFSETQ come from the germline V gene. V was pared by 0 bases and J by 2 bases, with 6 bases between. The CDR3 runs 14 residues. CDR3 region: CASSLGDPGNTIYF. CDR3 nucleotide sequence: TGCGCCAGCAGCTTGGGAGATCCTGGAAACACCATATATTTT.